These T cell receptor beta chains were read from a single sample in a study of blood T cells in healthy people across ages. TCRdb called the 5' RACE reads again in MiXCR, with one record for every CDR3 protein. The sample holds roughly 2 million distinct CDR3 sequences, roughly 52% seen once. Sequenced: blood. The receptor source for this set is a woman between 35 and 50 years old in good health. CDR3s include the opening cysteine and the closing phenylalanine or tryptophan. The order of the fields is CDR3 length, clone size, V gene, CDR3 protein. Clone size is not always given. Where it is, it says once, few, many or a class for expanded clones.

17 | NA | TRBV12-3/TRBV12-4 | CASSLALSGGASSEQYF
13 | many | TRBV20-1 | CSARHGTADTQYF
14 | NA | TRBV20-1 | CSASGQSRNQPQHF
21 | NA | TRBV11-1 | CASSLRRADSSEAKSSYEQYF
15 | NA | TRBV15 | CATSRGKTDNVRQFF
16 | NA | TRBV5-1 | CASSLTAVGPNNEQFF
13 | NA | TRBV9 | CASSTQIQETQYF
14 | NA | TRBV20-1 | CSALRVSSYNEQFF
14 | NA | TRBV20-1 | CSASRRGIQETQYF
13 | NA | TRBV5-5 | CASSGGTGNEQYF
20 | few | TRBV20-1 | CSARPNRGTSGDTSTDTQYF
13 | NA | TRBV10-3 | CAIKGQARNEQYF
15 | once | TRBV7-2 | CASSFRRNLYNEQFF
13 | once | TRBV6-2/TRBV6-3 | CASSTGDNYGYTF
22 | once | TRBV21-1 | CASSNPGRWRTLIPSYNSPLHF
15 | NA | TRBV4-1 | CASSQAPIYYNEQFF
15 | NA | TRBV5-1 | CASSLATGPSHEQYF
13 | NA | TRBV10-2 | CATCSGSNQPQHF
15 | NA | TRBV7-2 | CASSLGRIADNEQFF
16 | NA | TRBV10-3 | CATASRDRDSYNEQYF
12 | NA | TRBV4-2 | CASSQDMPEQYF
17 | once | TRBV28 | CASSVGPPSGGLDTQYF
12 | NA | TRBV6-2/TRBV6-3 | CASSYTTREQFF
13 | NA | TRBV6-1 | CASKQGASYEQYF
17 | NA | TRBV7-9 | CASSLAGQGALNTEAFF
12 | NA | TRBV20-1 | CSGTGGPYEQYF
15 | NA | TRBV6-5 | CASSYFGQGIYGYTF
16 | NA | TRBV5-1 | CASSLTSGFTNEKLFF
13 | NA | TRBV6-5 | CASSQPYTDTQYF
13 | NA | TRBV20-1 | CSPWTATQETQYF
13 | NA | TRBV5-1 | CASSFSRDAEQYF
14 | NA | TRBV27 | CASSPGGQSDEQYF
15 | NA | TRBV3-1 | CASSQVQGASYGYTF
13 | once | TRBV7-9 | CASSVAYGGEQYF
14 | NA | TRBV7-2 | CASSLFMGLDEQFF